This TCR beta chain was profiled in a study of T cells in Graves' hyperthyroidism and ophthalmopathy. Points on this clonotype: Its antigen remains unidentified.

Amplification yielded TCR beta CDR3 regions, with RNA transcripts as the source. The HTBI primer set served for first-round RT-PCR of the TCR CDR3. TCRdb reprocessed the multiplex PCR reads via MiXCR and lists one record per CDR3 protein. Among roughly 570,000 distinct CDR3 sequences, 15% to 19% were seen once, and the ten largest hold less than 9.5%. General observations from the study: Ophthalmopathy was model-predicted a median approximately 6.4 months pre-onset.

The CDR3 runs 15 residues. CDR1 and CDR2 from the germline V gene are KGHDR and SFDVKD. V trimming: 5 bases; J trimming: 5 bases; junction bases outside the gene matches: 7. This rearrangement joins TRBV24-1 to TRBJ2-1; TRBD1 matches 8 bases. This receptor was identified in a woman in her 30s with Graves' hyperthyroidism. The sample consisted of blood. CDR3 sequence: CATSGGRGLNNEQFF. The CDR3 region has the DNA TGTGCCACCAGTGGGGGCAGGGGGCTTAACAATGAGCAGTTCTTC.